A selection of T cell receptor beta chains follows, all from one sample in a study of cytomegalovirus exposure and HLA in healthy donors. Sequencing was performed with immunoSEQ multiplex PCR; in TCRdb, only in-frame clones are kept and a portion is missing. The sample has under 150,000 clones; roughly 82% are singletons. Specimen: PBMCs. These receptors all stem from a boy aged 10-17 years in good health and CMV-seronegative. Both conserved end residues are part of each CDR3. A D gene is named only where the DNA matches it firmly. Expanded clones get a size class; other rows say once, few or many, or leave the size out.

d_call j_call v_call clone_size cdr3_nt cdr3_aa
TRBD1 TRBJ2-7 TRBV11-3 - TGTGCCAGCAGCTCCTGGGGACAGGGGGATAACGAGCAGTACTTC CASSSWGQGDNEQYF
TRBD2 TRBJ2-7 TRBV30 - TGTGCCTGGAGTGTCGGGGGGGCGAGCTACGAGCAGTACTTC CAWSVGGASYEQYF
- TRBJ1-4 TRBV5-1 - TGCGCCAGCAGCCCGGGGGAGGGTGAAAAACTGTTTTTT CASSPGEGEKLFF
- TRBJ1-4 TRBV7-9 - TGTGCCAGCAGCTTGACAGGATACGATGAAAAACTGTTTTTT CASSLTGYDEKLFF
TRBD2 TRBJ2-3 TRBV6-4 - TGTGCCAGCAGTGACTCAAGCGGGAGAGGCCCGTCTACGCAGTATTTT CASSDSSGRGPSTQYF
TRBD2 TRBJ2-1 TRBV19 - TGTGCCAGTAGTAAACCGCCCCGGGGGAGGGCCGATGAGCAGTTCTTC CASSKPPRGRADEQFF
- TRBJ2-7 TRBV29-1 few TGCAGCGGGCGGGACTCCCCTACCTCTGCCGAGCAGTACTTC CSGRDSPTSAEQYF
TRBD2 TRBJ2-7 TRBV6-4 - TGTGCCAGCAGTGACTCTGGTAGCGGGAGGGGGGGCTACGAGCAGTACTTC CASSDSGSGRGGYEQYF
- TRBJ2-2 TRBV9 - TGTGCCAGCAGCTCAGAGGGGAACACCGGGGAGCTGTTTTTT CASSSEGNTGELFF
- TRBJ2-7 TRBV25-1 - TGTGCCAGCAGTAAACGTAGCGAAGACTACGAGCAGTACTTT CASSKRSEDYEQYF
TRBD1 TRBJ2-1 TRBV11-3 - TGTGCCAGCAGCGCGACAGGGGCCGGATACAATGAGCAGTTCTTC CASSATGAGYNEQFF
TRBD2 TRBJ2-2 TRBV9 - TGTGCCAGCAGCGTAGATAGCGGGAGGGCCGCCGGGGAGCTGTTTTTT CASSVDSGRAAGELFF
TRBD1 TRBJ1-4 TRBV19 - TGTGCCAGTAGTATATCTTCCGGGACAGCTGACGAAAAACTGTTTTTT CASSISSGTADEKLFF
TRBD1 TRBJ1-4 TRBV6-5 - TGTGCCAGCAGTGCGACAGGGTTGTCTAATGAAAAACTGTTTTTT CASSATGLSNEKLFF
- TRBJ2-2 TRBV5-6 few TGTGCCAGCAGCACGGTAGCACTAGCACGAACCGGGGAGCTGTTTTTT CASSTVALARTGELFF
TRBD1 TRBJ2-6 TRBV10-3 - TGTGCCATCAGTGATCCGGACAGGCTCTCTGGGGCCAACGTCCTGACTTTC CAISDPDRLSGANVLTF
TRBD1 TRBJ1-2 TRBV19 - TGTGCCAGTAGGGGGGACAGGGGAAACTATGGCTACACCTTC CASRGDRGNYGYTF